This entry describes one T cell receptor beta chain. What it recognizes is unknown. The data are from a study of shared clonotypes between healthy human individuals. The data were produced by immunoSEQ multiplex PCR, yet TCRdb's version contains in-frame clones alone and is incomplete. The data hold roughly 1.5 million clones, with approximately 98% observed a single time. Study conclusions and caveats: The naive CD4 repertoires of several donors were compared, and roughly 5% of clonotypes were shared. The study found lower generation probabilities in non-shared clonotypes than in those shared by all four donors.

V dropped 4 bases and J dropped 9 bases, with 13 bases sitting between them. Germline CDR1 reads MNHNS; CDR2 reads SASEGT. The CDR3 sequence is 13 residues long. This chain connects TRBV6-1 to TRBJ2-1, with unresolved D. The sequenced sample was naive CD4+ T cells sorted from blood. Subset noted: CD45RA+ positively selected. The TCR sequence derives from a young man in good health. The CDR3: CASSVRMSFEQFF. The CDR3 DNA is TGTGCCAGCAGTGTCCGAATGTCGTTTGAGCAGTTCTTC.